This TCR beta chain is from a study of T cell repertoires in cytomegalovirus infection. Background on the study: CMV infection plus the matching HLA type was flagged by public TCR beta signatures.

Details on this clonotype: Its antigen is still unknown.

CDR3 length: 17 residues. Germline V gene sequence: CDR1 DFQATT, CDR2 SNEGSKA (reference sequence). The junction had 7 bases not matched to a gene; V was cut back by 3 bases and J by 2 bases. Findings and limits, study-wide: CMV-specific TCR beta clonotypes restricted by HLA-C were the ones dominating the ex vivo response. The cumulative frequency of public TCR beta families identified carriers of CMV plus the relevant HLA.

Using its own MiXCR run on the reads, TCRdb lists one record per CDR3 protein. Altogether 450,000 to 650,000 distinct CDR3 sequences are present, around 27% being singletons, with the ten largest covering 13%. The sample was PBMCs. The TCR originated in a human donor in good health (CMV status not recorded). Some clones in this sample may be carry-over from other donors' samples. This chain uses TRBV20-1 with TRBJ2-3; 14 nucleotides match TRBD2. As DNA, the CDR3 is TGCAGTGCTAGGGGACTAGCGGGGGCATTGGACACAGATACGCAGTATTTT. Residues: CSARGLAGALDTDTQYF.